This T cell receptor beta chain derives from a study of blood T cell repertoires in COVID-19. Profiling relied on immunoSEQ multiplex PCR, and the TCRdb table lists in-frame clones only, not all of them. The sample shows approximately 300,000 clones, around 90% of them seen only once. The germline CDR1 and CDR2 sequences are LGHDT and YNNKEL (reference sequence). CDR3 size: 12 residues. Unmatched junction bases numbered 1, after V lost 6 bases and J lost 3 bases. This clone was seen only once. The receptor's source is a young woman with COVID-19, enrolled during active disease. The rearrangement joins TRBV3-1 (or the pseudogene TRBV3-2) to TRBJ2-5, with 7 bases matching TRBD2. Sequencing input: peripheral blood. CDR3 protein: CASRLAEETQYF. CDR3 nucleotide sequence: TGTGCCAGCAGGCTAGCGGAAGAGACCCAGTACTTC.